The 3 T cell receptor beta chains below all came from one sample that was sequenced in a study of T cells in Graves' hyperthyroidism and ophthalmopathy. There were TCR beta CDR3 regions amplified from RNA transcripts. Primed by the HTBI set, a first-round RT-PCR was run on the TCR CDR3. TCRdb independently ran MiXCR on the multiplex PCR reads; one entry per CDR3 protein. The sample holds nearly 600,000 distinct CDR3 sequences, 14% seen once. The sequenced sample was blood. These receptors were obtained from a woman between 18 and 29 years old with Graves' ophthalmopathy.

This clonotype showed up many times. This chain connects TRBV29-1 to TRBJ2-7; 8 bases align to TRBD1. This CDR3 has 17 amino acids. V lost 8 bases to trimming and J lost 1 base; unmatched junction nucleotides: 19. Germline CDR1 and CDR2: SQVTM and ANQGSEA. The CDR3 DNA reads TGCAGCCCTCGGTGTCAGGGGGCCCTCTTTGATTCCTACGAGCAGTACTTC. It codes for CSPRCQGALFDSYEQYF.

The V gene is TRBV12-3 or TRBV12-4, the J gene TRBJ2-7; TRBD1 matches at 9 bases. Unmatched junction bases numbered 4, after V lost 1 base and J lost 3 bases. The CDR3 length is 15 residues. CDR3 protein: CASSLGGTGFYEQYF. The CDR3 bases are TGTGCCAGCAGTTTAGGAGGGACAGGGTTCTACGAGCAGTACTTC.

This clonotype was observed many times. The genes are TRBV19 and TRBJ2-1; D remains unclear. Germline V CDR1 and CDR2: LNHDA, SQIVND (reference sequence). Trimming left V 3 bases short and J 4 bases short, with 4 bases between. This CDR3 has 12 amino acids. CDR3 residues: CASSIQYNEQFF. In DNA form, the CDR3 reads TGTGCCAGTAGTATTCAGTACAATGAGCAGTTCTTC. Full variable domain (remainder filled in from reference TRBV19 and TRBJ2-1): DGGITQSPKYLFRKEGQNVTLSCEQNLNHDAMYWYRQDPGQGLRLIYYSQIVNDFQKGDIAEGYSVSREKKESFPLTVTSAQKNPTAFYLCASSIQYNEQFFGPGTRLTVL.